The entry below describes one TCR beta chain. Its target is not known. This CDR3 is built from 16 residues. Germline V gene lookup returns CDR1 SGHRS and CDR2 YFSETQ. J gave up 3 bases and V 7 bases, and 14 bases lay outside the gene matches. The data belong to a study of Ad26.COV2.S vaccination and SARS-CoV-2 variants. Sequencing used immunoSEQ multiplex PCR; TCRdb keeps in-frame clones, though not all of them. The sample records over 100,000 clones, around three quarters being singletons. The study's findings and limits: Post-vaccination spike-specific CD8+ and CD4+ T cell responses reportedly had substantial breadth. Possible underestimation of total T cell responses by the TCR breadth and depth analyses was noted. It was found that vaccine and placebo recipients had similar non-spike TCR breadth.

The source is a human donor who had recovered from COVID-19. This specimen consisted of peripheral blood, obtained after recovery from COVID-19. The chain joins TRBV5-1 to TRBJ1-1; 8 bases line up with TRBD1. CDR3 nucleotides: TGCGCCAGCGGCCTGACTCCGGGGACAGGTGACACTGAAGCTTTCTTT. Translation: CASGLTPGTGDTEAFF.